One and the same sample provided the 2 T cell receptor beta chains below, sequenced in a study of T cell changes during pregnancy in multiple sclerosis. Method: immunoSEQ multiplex PCR; TCRdb's copy keeps in-frame clones and lacks some. Of 29,000 or so clones listed, 89% are singletons. The input for sequencing was CD8+ T cells from peripheral blood mononuclear cells, taken in the second trimester of pregnancy. The receptors shown here come from a female donor with multiple sclerosis, enrolled in a pregnancy study.

The chain links TRBV30 to TRBJ2-7; D may be TRBD2 (6 bases). Trimming shortened V by 6 bases and J by 6 bases, and 21 bases separated the two germline ends. The CDR3 covers 14 residues. Germline assignment: CDR1 GTSNPN and CDR2 SVGIG (reference sequence). As DNA, the CDR3 is TGTGCCTGCCAAAAGGCCGGGGACTCCGGCGAGCAGTACTTC. Its translation is CACQKAGDSGEQYF.

The V and J genes are TRBV9 and TRBJ2-1; maybe TRBD2 (6 bases). CDR3 size: 18 residues. The germline CDR1 and CDR2 sequences are SGDLS and YYNGEE. The germline V and J ends were trimmed by 0 bases and 0 bases, with 16 bases remaining between them. For the CDR3, the DNA is TGTGCCAGCAGCGTAGCTAAGGGACTGGGAAGCTCCTACAATGAGCAGTTCTTC. Translating it yields CASSVAKGLGSSYNEQFF.